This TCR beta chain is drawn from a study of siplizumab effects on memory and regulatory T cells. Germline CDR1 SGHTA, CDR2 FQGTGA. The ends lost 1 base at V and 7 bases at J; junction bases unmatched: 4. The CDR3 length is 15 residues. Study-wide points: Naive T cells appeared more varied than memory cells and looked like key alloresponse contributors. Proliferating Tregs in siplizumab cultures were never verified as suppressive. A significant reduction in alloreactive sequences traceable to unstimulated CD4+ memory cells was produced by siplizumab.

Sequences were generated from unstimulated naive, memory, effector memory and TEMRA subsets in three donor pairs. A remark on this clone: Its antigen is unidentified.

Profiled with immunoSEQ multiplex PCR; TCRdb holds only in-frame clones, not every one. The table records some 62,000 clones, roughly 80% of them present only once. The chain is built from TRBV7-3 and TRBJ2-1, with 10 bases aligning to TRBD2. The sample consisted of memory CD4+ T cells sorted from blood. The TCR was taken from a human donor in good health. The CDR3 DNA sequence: TGTGCCAGCAGCTTAATGACTAGCGGGTCGAATGAGCAGTTCTTC. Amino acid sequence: CASSLMTSGSNEQFF.